This T cell receptor (beta chain) was sequenced for a study of T-cell reconstitution after alpha-beta-depleted transplantation in children (dated by TCRdb to about 2016). A note on the overall study: T-cell immune reconstitution after TCRalphabeta/CD19-depleted allogeneic hematopoietic cell transplantation in children was quantitatively tracked in the study by means of TCR repertoire profiling. On the study overall, not on this receptor specifically: Over the following months the frequencies of hyperexpanded clones went down, and after one year T-cell counts and TCRbeta diversity were mostly credited to newly produced T cells. Apparently early alphabetaT-cell count recovery about two months after transplant reportedly relied on only several hundred rapidly expanded clones derived from non-depleted graft cells. In some patients, the high TCRbeta diversity seen at day 60 was put down to recipient T cells and intrathymic progenitors that had survived conditioning.

Unmatched junction bases come to 6, with V trimmed by 4 bases and J by 6 bases. The CDR3 holds 16 amino acids from the cysteine to the phenylalanine. The retained sequence is limited to the CDR3, 48 bases, with the frame set at the first base. Per the germline V gene, MNHEY is the CDR1 and SVGAGI is the CDR2. This clonotype was counted ten times or more. Its recognized antigen is unknown. Within one base of it there is no much larger clone, and no base qualities were kept. Library preparation used PCR. TCRdb lists the instrument as Illumina HiSeq 2500. TCR library preparation used molecular barcoding, with unique molecular identifiers applied to normalize quantification of the TCRbeta repertoire. Using fastp at Q25 and MiXCR, TCRdb reprocessed the public reads and kept productive beta chains. CDR3 protein duplicates are merged, each entry listing the most common genes and DNA. The sample has roughly 240,000 distinct CDR3 sequences on record, roughly 7.7% of them singletons. Jointly, the top ten make up 6.3% of the sample.

Sample treatment or condition, as interpreted from the label and publication: allogeneic hematopoietic cell transplantation with graft depleted of TCRalphabeta T cells and CD19 B cells. The children who served as transplant recipients had been given grafts of TCRalphabeta/CD19-depleted allogeneic hematopoietic cells. The rearrangement combines TRBV6-5 with TRBJ2-3, and 14 bases in between align with TRBD2. The sequences come from PBMCs, mostly from graft donor cells, collected 180 days after TCRalphabeta/CD19-depleted stem cell transplant. This receptor was obtained from a male patient younger than 18 who had a stem cell transplant for acute lymphoblastic leukemia, so the T cells may come from the graft donor. The sequenced DNA: TGTGCCAGCAGTTCCCGGGGACTAGCGGGAGCGGATACGCAGTATTTT. Translated, this gives CASSSRGLAGADTQYF.